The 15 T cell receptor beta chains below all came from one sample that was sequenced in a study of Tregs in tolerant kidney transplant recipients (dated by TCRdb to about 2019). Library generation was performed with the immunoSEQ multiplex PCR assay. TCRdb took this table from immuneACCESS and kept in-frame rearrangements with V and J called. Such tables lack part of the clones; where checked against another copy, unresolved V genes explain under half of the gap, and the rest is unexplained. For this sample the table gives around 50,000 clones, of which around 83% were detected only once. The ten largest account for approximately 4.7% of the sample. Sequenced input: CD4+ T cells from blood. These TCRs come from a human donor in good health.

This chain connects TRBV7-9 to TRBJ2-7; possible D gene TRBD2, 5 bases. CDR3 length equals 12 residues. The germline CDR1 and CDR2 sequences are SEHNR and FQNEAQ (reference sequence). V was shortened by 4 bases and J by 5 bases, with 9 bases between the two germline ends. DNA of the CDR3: TGTGCCAGCAGCTCCCTAGCTAACGAGCAGTACTTC. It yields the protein CASSSLANEQYF.

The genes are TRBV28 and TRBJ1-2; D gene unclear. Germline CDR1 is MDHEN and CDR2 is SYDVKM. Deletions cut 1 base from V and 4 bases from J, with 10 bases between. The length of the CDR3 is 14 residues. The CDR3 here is CASSLYITPYGYTF. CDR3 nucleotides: TGTGCCAGCAGTTTATACATTACGCCCTATGGCTACACCTTC.

The CDR3 loop reads CASSPRGASTDTQYF. The CDR3 region has the DNA TGTGCCAGCAGCCCGCGGGGAGCTAGCACAGATACGCAGTATTTT. This rearrangement joins TRBV11-2 to TRBJ2-3, with D tentatively TRBD2 (6 bases). CDR3 length: 15 amino acids. V lost 5 bases and J 0 bases, leaving 12 bases between the germline ends. The germline gives CDR1 SGHAT, CDR2 FQNNGV. Together with reference TRBV11-2 and TRBJ2-3, the CDR3 gives the full variable domain: EAGVAQSPRYKIIEKRQSVAFWCNPISGHATLYWYQQILGQGPKLLIQFQNNGVVDDSQLPKDRFSAERLKGVDSTLKIQPAKLEDSAVYLCASSPRGASTDTQYFGPGTRLTVL.

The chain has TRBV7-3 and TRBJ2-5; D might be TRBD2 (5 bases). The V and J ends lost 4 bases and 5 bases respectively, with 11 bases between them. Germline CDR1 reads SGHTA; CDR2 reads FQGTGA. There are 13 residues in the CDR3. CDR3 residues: CASSSTQRETQYF. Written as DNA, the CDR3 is TGTGCCAGCAGCTCAACCCAGCGGGAGACCCAGTACTTC.

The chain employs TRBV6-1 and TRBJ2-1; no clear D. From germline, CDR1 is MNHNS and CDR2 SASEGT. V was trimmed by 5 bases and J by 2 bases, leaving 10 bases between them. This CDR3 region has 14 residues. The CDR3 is CASSQAAAYNEQFF. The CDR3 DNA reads TGTGCCAGCAGTCAGGCTGCCGCCTACAATGAGCAGTTCTTC.

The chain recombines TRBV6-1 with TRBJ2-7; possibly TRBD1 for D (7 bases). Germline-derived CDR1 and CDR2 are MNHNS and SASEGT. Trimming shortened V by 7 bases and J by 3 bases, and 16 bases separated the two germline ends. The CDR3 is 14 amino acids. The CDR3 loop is CASITQGTVYEQYF. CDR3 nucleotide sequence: TGTGCCAGCATTACACAGGGGACTGTCTACGAGCAGTACTTC.

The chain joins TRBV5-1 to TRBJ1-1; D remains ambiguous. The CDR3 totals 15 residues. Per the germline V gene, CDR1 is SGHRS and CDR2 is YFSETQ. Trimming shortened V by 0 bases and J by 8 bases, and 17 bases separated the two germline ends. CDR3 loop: CASSLASGQPQEAFF. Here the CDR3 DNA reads TGCGCCAGCAGCTTGGCCTCAGGCCAACCGCAAGAAGCTTTCTTT.

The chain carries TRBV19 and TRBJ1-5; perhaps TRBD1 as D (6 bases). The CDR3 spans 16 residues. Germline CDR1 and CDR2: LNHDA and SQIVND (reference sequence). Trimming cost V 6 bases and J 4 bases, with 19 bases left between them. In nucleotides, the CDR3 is TGTGCCAGTAGACGAATCACAGGGCTGAGGAATCAGCCCCAGCATTTT. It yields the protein CASRRITGLRNQPQHF.

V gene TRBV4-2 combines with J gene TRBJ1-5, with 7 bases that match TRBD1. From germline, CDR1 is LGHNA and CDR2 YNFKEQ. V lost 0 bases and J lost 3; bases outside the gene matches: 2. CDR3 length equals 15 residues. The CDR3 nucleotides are TGTGCCAGCAGCCAAGACAGGGGGTACAATCAGCCCCAGCATTTT. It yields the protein CASSQDRGYNQPQHF.

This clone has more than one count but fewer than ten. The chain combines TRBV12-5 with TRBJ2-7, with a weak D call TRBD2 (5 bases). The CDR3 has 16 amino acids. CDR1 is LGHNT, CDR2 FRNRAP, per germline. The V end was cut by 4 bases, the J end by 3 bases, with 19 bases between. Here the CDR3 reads CASGSSTMLGLYEQYF. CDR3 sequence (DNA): TGTGCTAGTGGTTCATCGACTATGCTCGGCCTCTACGAGCAGTACTTC.

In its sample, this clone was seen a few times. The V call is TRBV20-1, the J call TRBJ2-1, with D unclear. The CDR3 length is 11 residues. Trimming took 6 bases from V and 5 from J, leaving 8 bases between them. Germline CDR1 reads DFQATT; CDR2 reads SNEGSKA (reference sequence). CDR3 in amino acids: CSAGKNNEQFF. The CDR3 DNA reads TGCAGTGCGGGAAAAAACAATGAGCAGTTCTTC.

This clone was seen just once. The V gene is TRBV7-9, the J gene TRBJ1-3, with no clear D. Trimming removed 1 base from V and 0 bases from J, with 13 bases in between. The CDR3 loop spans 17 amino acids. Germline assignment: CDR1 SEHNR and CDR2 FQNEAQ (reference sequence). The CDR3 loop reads CASSLVTTSGSGNTIYF. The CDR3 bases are TGTGCCAGCAGCTTAGTCACGACATCTGGCTCTGGAAACACCATATATTTT. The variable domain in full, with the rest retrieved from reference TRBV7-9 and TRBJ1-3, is DTGVSQNPRHKITKRGQNVTFRCDPISEHNRLYWYRQTLGQGPEFLTYFQNEAQLEKSRLLSDRFSAERPKGSFSTLEIQRTEQGDSAMYLCASSLVTTSGSGNTIYFGEGSWLTVV.

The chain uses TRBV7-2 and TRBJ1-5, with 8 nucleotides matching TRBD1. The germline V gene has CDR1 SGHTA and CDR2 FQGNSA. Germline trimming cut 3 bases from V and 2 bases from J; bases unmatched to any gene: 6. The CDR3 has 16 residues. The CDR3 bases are TGTGCCAGCAGCTTCGGGTTACAGGGGGGCAATCAGCCCCAGCATTTT. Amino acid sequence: CASSFGLQGGNQPQHF.

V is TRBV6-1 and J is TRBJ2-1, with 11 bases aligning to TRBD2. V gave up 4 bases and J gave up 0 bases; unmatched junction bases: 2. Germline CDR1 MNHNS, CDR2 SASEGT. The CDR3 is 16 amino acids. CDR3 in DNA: TGTGCCAGCAGTGGACTAGCGGGAAACTCCTACAATGAGCAGTTCTTC. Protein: CASSGLAGNSYNEQFF.

The CDR3 sequence: CASSLSIGGSGEKLFF. The CDR3 DNA is TGTGCCAGCAGCTTGTCTATAGGCGGAAGCGGCGAAAAACTGTTTTTT. The chain combines TRBV5-5 with TRBJ1-4; D ambiguous. This CDR3 region has 16 residues. The germline V gene encodes CDR1 SGHKS and CDR2 YYEKEE (reference sequence). V shed 1 base and J shed 8 bases, with 18 bases lying between them.